This is a list of T cell receptor beta chains from one sample in a study of T-cell reconstitution after alpha-beta-depleted transplantation in children. TCRdb re-called the PCR reads through MiXCR, storing one row per CDR3 protein. The sample has almost 400,000 distinct CDR3 sequences, roughly 20% seen once. The sample in question was PBMCs from the stem cell graft donor, obtained from the stem cell graft. These receptors came from a human donor who donated a stem cell graft to a child with acute myeloid leukemia. The CDR3 runs from the conserved cysteine through the conserved F or W. Each record gives: V gene, J gene, clone size, D gene, CDR3 DNA, CDR3 protein. A D gene is named only where the DNA matches it firmly. A clone size is listed for some rows: how often the clone was seen (once, few, many), or a class if it is expanded.

V: TRBV12-3/TRBV12-4
J: TRBJ2-1
size: NA
D: TRBD2
DNA: TGTGCCAGCAGTTTTAGGGCGGGAGGGCCTGGCCCGCAGTTCTTC
CDR3: CASSFRAGGPGPQFF

V: TRBV29-1
J: TRBJ2-5
size: NA
D: TRBD2
DNA: TGCAGCGTTGTCGGGAGGGATGAGACCCAGTACTTC
CDR3: CSVVGRDETQYF

V: TRBV27
J: TRBJ2-5
size: few
D: TRBD2
DNA: TGTGCCAGCAGAGTAGCGGGAGGGGAAGAGACCCAGTACTTC
CDR3: CASRVAGGEETQYF

V: TRBV20-1
J: TRBJ2-7
size: few
D: NA
DNA: TGCAGTGCTAGAGACCGGGACCATAAGTCTGGCGAGCAGTACTTC
CDR3: CSARDRDHKSGEQYF

V: TRBV13
J: TRBJ2-1
size: few
D: TRBD1
DNA: TGTGCCAGCAGCCCAGGACAGGGGAATCACAATGAGCAGTTCTTC
CDR3: CASSPGQGNHNEQFF

V: TRBV20-1
J: TRBJ2-3
size: few
D: NA
DNA: TGCAGTGCGCCACCCGGCCGGGAGTCCGAACCTGGCACAGATACGCAGTATTTT
CDR3: CSAPPGRESEPGTDTQYF

V: TRBV6-5
J: TRBJ2-7
size: NA
D: TRBD2
DNA: TGTGCCAGCAGCTTCACTAGCGGGAGAAACGAGCAGTACTTC
CDR3: CASSFTSGRNEQYF

V: TRBV11-2
J: TRBJ2-7
size: NA
D: TRBD2
DNA: TGTGCCAGCAGCTCCTTACCCAAACGACTAGCGTACACCTACGAGCAGTACTTC
CDR3: CASSSLPKRLAYTYEQYF

V: TRBV5-1
J: TRBJ2-1
size: NA
D: TRBD2
DNA: TGCGCCAGCAGCTTGATGGCCCTGACTAGCGGGAGTTTCAATGAGCAGTTCTTC
CDR3: CASSLMALTSGSFNEQFF

V: TRBV6-2/TRBV6-3
J: TRBJ2-1
size: NA
D: TRBD2
DNA: TGTGCCAGCAGTTATTACACAGGGGGACTAGCGGGAGGGAGATCCAATGAGCAGTTCTTC
CDR3: CASSYYTGGLAGGRSNEQFF

V: TRBV25-1
J: TRBJ2-6
size: few
D: NA
DNA: TGTGCCAGCAGTGACAGGGCCCCCCTCTCTGGGGCCAACGTCCTGACTTTC
CDR3: CASSDRAPLSGANVLTF

V: TRBV11-2
J: TRBJ2-5
size: NA
D: NA
DNA: TGTGCCAGCAGCCCACCTGGTCCTCAGGAGACCCAGTACTTC
CDR3: CASSPPGPQETQYF

V: TRBV6-5
J: TRBJ1-1
size: few
D: NA
DNA: TGTGCCAGCAGTTACTCGACGGGTGAAGTCACTGAAGCTTTCTTT
CDR3: CASSYSTGEVTEAFF

V: TRBV29-1
J: TRBJ1-1
size: few
D: NA
DNA: TGCAGCGTTGATTCGGGGTACGGCACTGAAGCTTTCTTT
CDR3: CSVDSGYGTEAFF

V: TRBV28
J: TRBJ2-7
size: few
D: NA
DNA: TGTGCCACTGGGCCCTACTACGAGCAGTACTTC
CDR3: CATGPYYEQYF

V: TRBV12-3/TRBV12-4
J: TRBJ1-2
size: few
D: TRBD1
DNA: TGTGCCAGCAGTGCAAACAGGGGAGCTAACTATGGCTACACCTTC
CDR3: CASSANRGANYGYTF

V: TRBV2
J: TRBJ2-7
size: NA
D: NA
DNA: TGTGCCAGCAGTGACAGCGAATATTCCTCGGTGCAGTACTTC
CDR3: CASSDSEYSSVQYF

V: TRBV20-1
J: TRBJ2-1
size: few
D: NA
DNA: TGCAGTGCTAGAGTTGATGACTACAGCTCCTACAATGAGCAGTTCTTC
CDR3: CSARVDDYSSYNEQFF

V: TRBV5-1
J: TRBJ2-3
size: few
D: NA
DNA: TGCGCCAGCAGCGCCGACGCAGCTGACACAGATACGCAGTATTTT
CDR3: CASSADAADTDTQYF

V: TRBV5-1
J: TRBJ2-4
size: NA
D: TRBD2
DNA: TGCGCCAGCAGCGACCCTAGCGGGAGAGGGGACATTCAGTACTTC
CDR3: CASSDPSGRGDIQYF

V: TRBV20-1
J: TRBJ1-5
size: NA
D: TRBD1
DNA: TGCAGTGCTAGAGTTAAGGGGGCGAGCAATCAGCCCCAGCATTTT
CDR3: CSARVKGASNQPQHF

V: TRBV4-3
J: TRBJ2-1
size: NA
D: NA
DNA: TGCGCCAGCAGCCAAGGTCAGACAAGATACAATGAGCAGTTCTTC
CDR3: CASSQGQTRYNEQFF

V: TRBV5-1
J: TRBJ2-1
size: NA
D: TRBD2
DNA: TGCGCCAGCAGCTTGGGGCCGGGACTAGCAAGATCTTACAATGAGCAGTTCTTC
CDR3: CASSLGPGLARSYNEQFF

V: TRBV20-1
J: TRBJ2-1
size: few
D: TRBD2
DNA: TGCAGTGCTAAGCCGGGACTAGTATTCAATGAGCAGTTCTTC
CDR3: CSAKPGLVFNEQFF

V: TRBV29-1
J: TRBJ2-7
size: many
D: NA
DNA: TGCAGCGTTGAATTGGAGCACAGGGACTACGAGCAGTACTTC
CDR3: CSVELEHRDYEQYF

V: TRBV11-3
J: TRBJ2-7
size: few
D: NA
DNA: TGTGCCAGCAGCTTACAGGACACTTCCTACGAGCAGTACTTC
CDR3: CASSLQDTSYEQYF

V: TRBV9
J: TRBJ2-1
size: NA
D: NA
DNA: TGTGCCAGCAGTCGATATTTCGATGAGCAGTTCTTC
CDR3: CASSRYFDEQFF

V: TRBV15
J: TRBJ2-5
size: few
D: NA
DNA: TGTGCCACCAGCAGAGATGAGTATGATAACTACCAAGAGACCCAGTACTTC
CDR3: CATSRDEYDNYQETQYF

V: TRBV27
J: TRBJ2-7
size: NA
D: TRBD2
DNA: TGTGCCAGCAGTCCTCTGACAGGGGATCTAGCGGGGGAGAGGTACGAGCAGTACTTC
CDR3: CASSPLTGDLAGERYEQYF

V: TRBV28
J: TRBJ2-2
size: NA
D: TRBD1
DNA: TGTGCCAGCACGGGGACAGGGAACACCGGGGAGCTGTTTTTT
CDR3: CASTGTGNTGELFF

V: TRBV28
J: TRBJ2-4
size: few
D: NA
DNA: TGTGCCAGCAGTTTCACGTTAGCCAAAAACATTCAGTACTTC
CDR3: CASSFTLAKNIQYF